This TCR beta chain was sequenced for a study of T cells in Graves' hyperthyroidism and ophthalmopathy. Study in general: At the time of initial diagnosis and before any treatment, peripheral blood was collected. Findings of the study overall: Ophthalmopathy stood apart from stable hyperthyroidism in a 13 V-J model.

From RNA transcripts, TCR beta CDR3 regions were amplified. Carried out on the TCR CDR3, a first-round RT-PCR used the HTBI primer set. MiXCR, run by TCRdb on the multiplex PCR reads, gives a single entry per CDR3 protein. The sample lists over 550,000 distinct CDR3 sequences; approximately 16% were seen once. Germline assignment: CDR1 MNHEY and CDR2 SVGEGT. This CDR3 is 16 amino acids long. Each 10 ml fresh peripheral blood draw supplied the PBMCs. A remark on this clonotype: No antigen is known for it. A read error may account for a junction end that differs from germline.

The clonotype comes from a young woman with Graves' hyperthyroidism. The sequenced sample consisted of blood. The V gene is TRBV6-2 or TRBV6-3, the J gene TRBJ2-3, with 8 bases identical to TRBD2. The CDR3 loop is CAGSYGSGARTDTQYF. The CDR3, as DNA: TGTGCCGGCAGTTACGGTAGCGGGGCTCGCACAGATACGCAGTATTTT.